This TCR beta chain appears in the sequencing data of a study of blood T cell repertoires in COVID-19 (dated by TCRdb to the early 2020s). Regarding the complete study: Samples covering the acute and convalescent phases of COVID-19 were provided by collaborators in the United States, Italy and Spain. The material from the prospective study consisted of cDNA or gDNA derived from T cells, B-cell-depleted T cells, or PBMCs. The dataset comprised deeply sampled blood TCRbeta repertoires from subjects exposed to, actively infected with, or recovered from COVID-19. The repertoires were released in a freely available public database meant as a resource for research on the immune response to SARS-CoV-2. Samples were obtained from the ongoing ImmuneRACE study (first 160 participants) and from over 1,000 subjects provided by 6 global collaborators. Nearly every sample came with metadata listing a de-identified subject ID, COVID-19 status, age in years and sex. Where HLA class I and class II types were available, the types were taken from metadata supplied by the sample provider, not from assay-based typing.

Each collaborating institution followed its own protocols to collect whole blood in K2EDTA tubes. For TCRbeta analysis, collaborator samples were shipped as frozen whole blood, as isolated PBMCs, or as DNA extracted from either sample type. Remarks on this clone: Its cognate antigen has yet to be identified. Per-base qualities were not stored, and no clone one base away is much larger.

The immunoSEQ Assay, a bias-controlled multiplex PCR, was used to amplify TCRbeta CDR3 regions from genomic DNA. The paper's data handling went like this. The number of nucleated cells in each sample was estimated by amplification of reference gene primers within the assay. To quantify the absolute abundance of each unique TCRbeta CDR3 rearrangement, sequence reads were collapsed and filtered. For each sample, productive Simpson clonality was calculated as the square root of Simpson's diversity index across productive rearrangements. The source is immuneACCESS, and TCRdb retained only in-frame sequences with V and J called. Part of the clones is not carried over; for the studies checked, unresolved V genes explain less than half of this, and the remainder is unexplained. V and J calls and clone size are as listed in that table; D and trimming were resolved from the DNA. The sample table shows roughly 230,000 clones, and over 80% are seen once. In total, the top ten clones hold around 27% of the sample.

The germline V gene sets CDR1 to KGHDR and CDR2 to SFDVKD. The CDR3 numbers 15 residues from cysteine through phenylalanine. Of all the DNA, just the CDR3 is kept, 45 bases in frame from base 1. Relative to germline, V is 3 bases shorter and J is 1 base shorter, with 8 bases between their ends. Points the paper makes about the study in general: The quantity of clinical and demographic metadata differed by source and by participant and was supplied without curation.

The rearranged segments are TRBV24-1 and TRBJ2-2; the best D guess is TRBD1, with 6 bases matching. The TCR comes from a middle-aged man with acute or convalescent COVID-19. Sequenced: peripheral blood. The nucleotides are TGTGCCACCAGTGATCGGACAGTGAACACCGGGGAGCTGTTTTTT. Its translation reads: CATSDRTVNTGELFF.